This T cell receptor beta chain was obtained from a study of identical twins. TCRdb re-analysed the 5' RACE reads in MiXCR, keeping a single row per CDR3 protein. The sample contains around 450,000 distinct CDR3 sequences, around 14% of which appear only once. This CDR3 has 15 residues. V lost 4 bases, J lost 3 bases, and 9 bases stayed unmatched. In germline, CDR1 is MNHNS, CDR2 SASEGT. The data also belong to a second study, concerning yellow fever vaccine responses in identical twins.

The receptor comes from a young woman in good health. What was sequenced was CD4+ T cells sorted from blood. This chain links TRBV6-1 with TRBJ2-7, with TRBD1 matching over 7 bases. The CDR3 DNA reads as TGTGCCAGCAGTGCACACTTGGGACAGAACTACGAGCAGTACTTC. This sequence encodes CASSAHLGQNYEQYF.